The 23 T cell receptor beta chains presented below share a single source sample, sequenced in a study of blood T cell repertoires in COVID-19. This table comes from immunoSEQ multiplex PCR, and its TCRdb copy is limited to in-frame clones, with some not included. The top ten clones hold 10% to 12% of a sample with 90,000 or so clones, 83% of them seen once. What was sequenced was peripheral blood. The receptor set was obtained from a human donor in a cohort sampled during active COVID-19.

This clone showed up just once. This CDR3 reads CSVETGAHETQYF. CDR3 in DNA: TGCAGCGTTGAAACGGGAGCCCATGAGACCCAGTACTTC. The J gene is TRBJ2-5, the V gene TRBV29-1; possibly TRBD2 for D (6 bases). The germline CDR1 and CDR2 sequences are SQVTM and ANQGSEA. Trimming removed 2 bases at V and 5 bases at J, with 12 bases between. There are 13 residues in the CDR3. Full variable domain (remainder filled in from reference TRBV29-1 and TRBJ2-5): SAVISQKPSRDICQRGTSLTIQCQVDSQVTMMFWYRQQPGQSLTLIATANQGSEATYESGFVIDKFPISRPNLTFSTLTVSNMSPEDSSIYLCSVETGAHETQYFGPGTRLLVL.

The chain carries TRBV27 and TRBJ2-3; possible D gene TRBD1, 5 bases. The CDR3 consists of 14 residues. CDR1 is MNHEY, CDR2 SMNVEV, per germline (reference sequence). V shed 8 bases and J shed 0 bases, with 12 bases lying between them. This chain's CDR3 is CASGFGASTDTQYF. Written as DNA, the CDR3 is TGTGCCAGCGGATTTGGGGCCAGCACAGATACGCAGTATTTT.

The V and J genes are TRBV6-5 and TRBJ2-7; D perhaps matches TRBD1 (6 bases). This CDR3 contains 15 residues. Germline lookup yields CDR1 MNHEY and CDR2 SVGAGI. V was trimmed by 9 bases and J by 4 bases, leaving 22 bases between them. DNA for the CDR3: TGTGCCAGTACCTCCGGGCAGGGGAGTTCTTACGAGCAGTACTTC. This encodes CASTSGQGSSYEQYF.

The chain employs TRBV15 and TRBJ2-3; 10 positions agree with TRBD1. V dropped 5 bases and J dropped 0; count of bases not matched to a gene: 2. This CDR3 region has 15 residues. CDR1 LNHNV and CDR2 YYDKDF come from the germline V gene (reference sequence). CDR3 residues: CATSSGQGSTDTQYF. In DNA, the CDR3 is TGTGCCACCAGCTCGGGACAGGGGAGCACAGATACGCAGTATTTT.

This chain connects TRBV5-1 to TRBJ2-1, with 7 nucleotides matching TRBD1. V dropped 4 bases and J dropped 5; count of bases not matched to a gene: 6. The length of the CDR3 is 14 residues. The germline gives CDR1 SGHRS, CDR2 YFSETQ. In nucleotides, the CDR3 is TGCGCCAGCAGCCCCCGAGGGGGCCACAATGAGCAGTTCTTC. It translates to CASSPRGGHNEQFF.

The rearrangement uses TRBV4-1 and TRBJ1-6, with a weak D call TRBD1 (6 bases). Germline V lookup: CDR1 MGHRA, CDR2 YSYEKL. V shed 0 bases and J shed 6 bases, with 9 bases lying between them. The CDR3 runs 15 residues. The DNA for the CDR3 is TGCGCCAGCAGCCAAGATTGGACAGCTAATTCACCCCTCCACTTT. As protein: CASSQDWTANSPLHF.

This chain uses TRBV24-1 with TRBJ1-1; the match to TRBD1 covers 10 bases. The V gene's germline CDR1 is KGHDR and CDR2 SFDVKD. CDR3 length: 14 residues. V gave up 7 bases and J gave up 5 bases; unmatched junction bases: 6. CDR3 sequence: CATSPGQGLTEAFF. The CDR3 bases are TGTGCCACCAGCCCGGGACAGGGGTTAACTGAAGCTTTCTTT.

The genes are TRBV19 and TRBJ2-1, with 11 positions matching TRBD1. V gave up 5 bases and J gave up 5 bases; unmatched junction bases: 8. The CDR3 contains 16 residues. CDR1 and CDR2 from the germline V gene are LNHDA and SQIVND (reference sequence). In DNA, the CDR3 is TGTGCCAGTAGTCCGCTGGAGGACAGGGGGCACAATGAGCAGTTCTTC. Translating it yields CASSPLEDRGHNEQFF. Filled out from reference TRBV19 and TRBJ2-1, the complete variable domain reads DGGITQSPKYLFRKEGQNVTLSCEQNLNHDAMYWYRQDPGQGLRLIYYSQIVNDFQKGDIAEGYSVSREKKESFPLTVTSAQKNPTAFYLCASSPLEDRGHNEQFFGPGTRLTVL.

This sequence joins TRBV9 and TRBJ1-6, with a weak D call TRBD1 (6 bases). V was pared by 0 bases and J by 6 bases, with 10 bases between. Germline values: CDR1 SGDLS, CDR2 YYNGEE. The CDR3 runs to 15 residues. CDR3 sequence (DNA): TGTGCCAGCAGCGTAGCCCAGGGGAGTAATTCACCCCTCCACTTT. The encoded protein is CASSVAQGSNSPLHF.

The chain is built from TRBV4-1 and TRBJ2-3, with TRBD1 as a possible D gene (6 bases). CDR3 length: 17 amino acids. V dropped 1 base and J dropped 7 bases, with 21 bases sitting between them. Germline loops: CDR1 MGHRA, CDR2 YSYEKL. In DNA, the CDR3 is TGCGCCAGCAGCCAAGCCTGGAAAGGGGCAGGGGTTCATACGCAGTATTTT. As protein: CASSQAWKGAGVHTQYF.

This sequence joins TRBV19 and TRBJ2-3; D not resolved. V shed 5 bases and J shed 1 base, with 10 bases lying between them. CDR3 size: 14 residues. Germline CDR1 reads LNHDA; CDR2 reads SQIVND (reference sequence). The CDR3 coding sequence is TGTGCCAGTAGTCTAAGTATGGGCACAGATACGCAGTATTTT. Protein sequence: CASSLSMGTDTQYF.

The genes are TRBV27 and TRBJ1-1; 11 positions match TRBD1. The junction had 16 bases not matched to a gene; V was cut back by 5 bases and J by 8 bases. CDR1 and CDR2 from the germline V gene are MNHEY and SMNVEV (reference sequence). The CDR3 is made up of 17 amino acids. In nucleotides, the CDR3 is TGTGCCAGCAGTCCGTTGGGACAGGGGGTTACAGAGTCAGAAGCTTTCTTT. Translated: CASSPLGQGVTESEAFF.

In its sample, this clone was seen a few times. The chain combines TRBV10-3 with TRBJ2-7; D gene ambiguous. The V and J ends lost 3 bases and 0 bases respectively, with 3 bases between them. The CDR3 has 12 residues. Per germline, CDR1 ENHRY and CDR2 SYGVKD. CDR3 sequence (DNA): TGTGCCATCAGTGACAGCTCCTACGAGCAGTACTTC. It specifies CAISDSSYEQYF.

In this sample, this clone turned up once. The rearrangement joins TRBV5-1 to TRBJ2-5, with 10 bases lining up with TRBD2. The V segment lost 0 bases and the J segment 1 base; nucleotides outside the gene matches: 3. This CDR3 comprises 16 residues. Germline loops: CDR1 SGHRS, CDR2 YFSETQ. CDR3 in DNA: TGCGCCAGCAGCTTGGGCCTAGCGGGAGCCCAAGAGACCCAGTACTTC. It yields the protein CASSLGLAGAQETQYF.

The V and J genes are TRBV11-2 and TRBJ2-5, with 11 nucleotides matching TRBD2. Germline trimming cut 2 bases from V and 3 bases from J; bases unmatched to any gene: 5. This CDR3 region has 16 residues. CDR1 and CDR2 from the germline V gene are SGHAT and FQNNGV. The CDR3 bases are TGTGCCAGCAGCTTATTACTACTAGCGGGAGAAGAGACCCAGTACTTC. Translated, it gives CASSLLLLAGEETQYF. Full variable domain (outside the CDR3, taken from reference TRBV11-2 and TRBJ2-5): EAGVAQSPRYKIIEKRQSVAFWCNPISGHATLYWYQQILGQGPKLLIQFQNNGVVDDSQLPKDRFSAERLKGVDSTLKIQPAKLEDSAVYLCASSLLLLAGEETQYFGPGTRLLVL.

This clone was detected only a few times. V gene TRBV3-1 (or the pseudogene TRBV3-2) combines with J gene TRBJ1-1; no clear D gene. Trimming stripped 5 bases from V and 8 bases from J, with 15 bases between. The CDR3 is 13 amino acids. Germline assignment: CDR1 LGHDT and CDR2 YNNKEL (reference sequence). The CDR3 nucleotides read TGTGCCAGCAGCTACACCAACGCTCAGGAAGCTTTCTTT. This sequence encodes CASSYTNAQEAFF.

This clone was counted between two and nine times. The chain carries TRBV5-1 and TRBJ1-6; D perhaps matches TRBD1 (5 bases). The ends were cut back, 4 bases at V and 6 bases at J, with 17 bases in the middle. The CDR3 totals 16 residues. Germline lookup yields CDR1 SGHRS and CDR2 YFSETQ. The CDR3 sequence: CASSLLGRGINSPLHF. CDR3 DNA: TGCGCCAGCAGCCTCCTGGGGCGGGGGATTAATTCACCCCTCCACTTT. The whole variable domain, remainder taken from reference TRBV5-1 and TRBJ1-6, is KAGVTQTPRYLIKTRGQQVTLSCSPISGHRSVSWYQQTPGQGLQFLFEYFSETQRNKGNFPGRFSGRQFSNSRSEMNVSTLELGDSALYLCASSLLGRGINSPLHFGNGTRLTVT.

The J gene is TRBJ2-5, the V gene TRBV29-1, with 10 bases that match TRBD2. CDR1 is SQVTM, CDR2 ANQGSEA, per germline. This CDR3 contains 12 residues. V was pared by 7 bases and J by 3 bases, with 2 bases of the junction left unmatched. The CDR3 coding sequence is TGCAGCGCAGGACTAGCGGAAGAGACCCAGTACTTC. It is translated as CSAGLAEETQYF.

CDR3 loop: CASSQSCRSYNEQFF. The CDR3 nucleotides are TGCGCCAGCAGTCAATCCTGCAGGTCCTACAATGAGCAGTTCTTC. The chain carries TRBV23-1 and TRBJ2-1; D call uncertain. TRBV23-1 is labeled an ORF, and its function is uncertain. The germline V and J ends were trimmed by 0 bases and 1 base, with 7 bases remaining between them. This CDR3 is 15 amino acids long.

The V call is TRBV11-1, the J call TRBJ2-7, with D unclear. Germline V gene sequence: CDR1 SGHAT, CDR2 FQDESV (reference sequence). The CDR3 sequence is 15 residues long. The V end was cut by 5 bases, the J end by 2 bases, with 16 bases between. The CDR3: CASSHPRPVAYEQYF. The CDR3 nucleotides are TGTGCCAGCAGCCACCCCCGCCCCGTAGCCTACGAGCAGTACTTC.

The V and J genes are TRBV5-1 and TRBJ1-1, with TRBD1 matching 7 bases. With V trimmed by 1 base and J by 3 bases, 3 bases remained unmatched. Per germline, CDR1 SGHRS and CDR2 YFSETQ. CDR3 length: 14 amino acids. This CDR3 is CASSLTGEDTEAFF. CDR3 DNA sequence: TGCGCCAGCAGCTTGACAGGGGAGGACACTGAAGCTTTCTTT.

The chain employs TRBV3-1 (or the pseudogene TRBV3-2) and TRBJ1-1; TRBD1 aligns across 9 bases. The CDR3 has 15 amino acids. The germline V gene encodes CDR1 LGHDT and CDR2 YNNKEL (reference sequence). The V and J ends lost 4 bases and 6 bases, in that order; junction bases with no gene match: 9. The CDR3 loop is CASSRPGQGLSEAFF. CDR3 in DNA: TGTGCCAGCAGCCGACCGGGACAGGGCCTTTCTGAAGCTTTCTTT.

The gene calls are TRBV7-8 and TRBJ2-7; possible D gene TRBD1, 5 bases. V lost 4 bases and J 3 bases, leaving 22 bases between the germline ends. The germline CDR1 and CDR2 sequences are SGHVS and FQNEAQ. The CDR3 loop spans 17 amino acids. Here the CDR3 DNA reads TGTGCCAGCAGCTCCACGGTCGCCGGACAAGGTTTCTACGAGCAGTACTTC. The encoded protein is CASSSTVAGQGFYEQYF.